Listed below are T cell receptor beta chains from one sample, sequenced in a study of blood T cell repertoires in COVID-19. The assay was immunoSEQ multiplex PCR, and TCRdb's table has in-frame clones only and misses some. The sample shows roughly 200,000 clones, approximately 85% of them seen only once. Sequencing used PBMCs or T cells enriched from blood (not recorded which). The receptors were gathered from a man aged 35 to 55 who had recovered from COVID-19. Both conserved end residues are part of each CDR3. Each record gives: CDR3 protein, CDR3 DNA, V gene, D gene, clone size, J gene. A D gene is named only where the DNA matches it firmly. Rows give clone size only sometimes, using once, few, many, or a class for an expanded clone.

CDR3: CASSDRRYVYGYTF
DNA: TGCGCCAGCAGCGACAGGCGCTACGTCTATGGCTACACCTTC
V: TRBV10-2
D: .
size: .
J: TRBJ1-2

CDR3: CASSYHGTGGGYTF
DNA: TGTGCCAGCAGTTACCACGGGACTGGAGGCGGCTACACCTTC
V: TRBV6-5
D: .
size: .
J: TRBJ1-2

CDR3: CASSYRGTGENGYTF
DNA: TGTGCCAGCAGTTACCGAGGGACAGGGGAAAATGGCTACACCTTC
V: TRBV11-3
D: TRBD1
size: .
J: TRBJ1-2

CDR3: CASSGSQGGKLFF
DNA: TGTGCCAGTAGTGGGTCACAAGGGGGAAAACTGTTTTTT
V: TRBV19
D: .
size: .
J: TRBJ1-4

CDR3: CASSPAGNEQFF
DNA: TGTGCCAGTAGTCCGGCGGGAAATGAGCAGTTCTTC
V: TRBV19
D: .
size: .
J: TRBJ2-1

CDR3: CASSASGFDYEQYF
DNA: TGTGCCAGCAGCGCCTCGGGGTTTGACTACGAGCAGTACTTC
V: TRBV9
D: .
size: .
J: TRBJ2-7

CDR3: CASSATGTVNTEAFF
DNA: TGTGCCAGCAGCGCCACCGGGACAGTTAACACTGAAGCTTTCTTT
V: TRBV5-5
D: TRBD1
size: .
J: TRBJ1-1

CDR3: CASSLLPGTTPRTGEQFF
DNA: TGTGCCAGCAGTCTCCTCCCCGGGACTACTCCCCGTACCGGGGAGCAGTTCTTC
V: TRBV27
D: TRBD2
size: once
J: TRBJ2-1

CDR3: CASSPQGINEKLFF
DNA: TGTGCCAGCAGTCCCCAGGGAATCAATGAAAAACTGTTTTTT
V: TRBV6-5
D: .
size: .
J: TRBJ1-4

CDR3: CASSSQDRAVYEQYF
DNA: TGTGCCAGCAGCTCACAAGACAGGGCTGTCTACGAGCAGTACTTC
V: TRBV7-9
D: TRBD1
size: .
J: TRBJ2-7

CDR3: CASSHNRGRAGELFF
DNA: TGTGCCAGCAGTCACAACAGGGGGCGGGCCGGGGAGCTGTTTTTT
V: TRBV11-2
D: TRBD1
size: few
J: TRBJ2-2

CDR3: CASSRSETDTQYF
DNA: TGTGCCAGCAGCCGTTCTGAGACAGATACGCAGTATTTT
V: TRBV5-4
D: .
size: .
J: TRBJ2-3

CDR3: CASSLLGQGFYEQYF
DNA: TGTGCCAGCAGTTTGTTGGGACAGGGATTCTACGAGCAGTACTTC
V: TRBV28
D: TRBD1
size: .
J: TRBJ2-7

CDR3: CASSLVQGLHYEQYF
DNA: TGTGCCAGCAGCTTAGTACAGGGCCTCCACTACGAGCAGTACTTC
V: TRBV7-8
D: .
size: .
J: TRBJ2-7

CDR3: CASSQVIAGAIRQTQYF
DNA: TGCGCCAGCAGCCAAGTTATAGCGGGGGCGATCCGCCAGACCCAGTACTTC
V: TRBV4-1
D: TRBD2
size: .
J: TRBJ2-5

CDR3: CASSPQRGGAYNEQFF
DNA: TGTGCCAGCAGCCCCCAGCGAGGGGGCGCCTACAATGAGCAGTTCTTC
V: TRBV7-3
D: TRBD1
size: .
J: TRBJ2-1

CDR3: CASRLVGTGPETQYF
DNA: TGCGCCAGCAGGCTCGTCGGGACAGGGCCGGAGACCCAGTACTTC
V: TRBV4-1
D: TRBD1
size: .
J: TRBJ2-5

CDR3: CASSLGEYNEQFF
DNA: TGTGCCAGCAGCTTGGGCGAATACAATGAGCAGTTCTTC
V: TRBV5-4
D: .
size: once
J: TRBJ2-1

CDR3: CASTGTGANVLTF
DNA: TGTGCCAGCACGGGGACTGGGGCCAACGTCCTGACTTTC
V: TRBV3-1/TRBV3-2
D: .
size: .
J: TRBJ2-6

CDR3: CASSPGGYGYTF
DNA: TGTGCCAGCAGCCCGGGAGGTTATGGCTACACCTTC
V: TRBV14
D: .
size: few
J: TRBJ1-2

CDR3: CSVGGQGISGNTIYF
DNA: TGCAGCGTCGGGGGGCAGGGGATTTCTGGAAACACCATATATTTT
V: TRBV29-1
D: .
size: .
J: TRBJ1-3

CDR3: CASSLAGDSASSYNEQFF
DNA: TGTGCCAGCTCACTAGCGGGGGACAGCGCGAGCTCCTACAATGAGCAGTTCTTC
V: TRBV18
D: TRBD2
size: .
J: TRBJ2-1

CDR3: CASSLGEQVKAYNEQFF
DNA: TGTGCCAGCAGCTTAGGGGAGCAGGTAAAGGCCTACAATGAGCAGTTCTTC
V: TRBV7-8
D: .
size: .
J: TRBJ2-1